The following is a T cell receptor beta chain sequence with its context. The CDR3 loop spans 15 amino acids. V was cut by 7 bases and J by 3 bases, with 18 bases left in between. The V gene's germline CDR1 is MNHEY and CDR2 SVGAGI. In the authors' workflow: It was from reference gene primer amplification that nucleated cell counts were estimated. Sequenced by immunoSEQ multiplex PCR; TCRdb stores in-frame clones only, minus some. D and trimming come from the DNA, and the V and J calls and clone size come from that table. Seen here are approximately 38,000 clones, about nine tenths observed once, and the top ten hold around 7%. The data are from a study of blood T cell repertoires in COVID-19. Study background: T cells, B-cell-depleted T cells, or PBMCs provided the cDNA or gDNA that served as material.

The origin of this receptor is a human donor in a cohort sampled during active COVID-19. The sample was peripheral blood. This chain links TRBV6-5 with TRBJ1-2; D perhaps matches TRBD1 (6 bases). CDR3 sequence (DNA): TGTGCCAGCACCCGTCTCCCAGGGGAAGACTATGGCTACACCTTC. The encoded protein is CASTRLPGEDYGYTF.